A single sample gave rise to the 21 T cell receptor beta chains below, sequenced in a study of T cell repertoires in cytomegalovirus infection (dated 2019 in TCRdb). Their target antigens are unknown. According to the study, the label for this sample's treatment or condition signals: in vitro stimulation with specific CMV peptide epitopes to enrich CMV-specific T cells. TCRdb shows the sequencer as Illumina HiSeq 1500. TCRdb cleaned the public reads at Q25 with fastp, built clones with MiXCR and kept in-frame beta chains. Records with the same CDR3 protein are collapsed into one entry carrying the most frequent genes and DNA. The sample contains approximately 730,000 distinct CDR3 sequences, 25% to 35% of them found a single time. Clones ranked in the top ten supply roughly 14% of the sample. Source: cultured CD8+ T cells from PBMCs, taken from culture after CMV antigen stimulation. The receptors here all came from a human donor in good health (CMV status not recorded). Some clones in this sample may be carry-over from other donors' samples.

The chain couples TRBV27 to TRBJ2-5; 7 bases fit TRBD1. Germline assignment: CDR1 MNHEY and CDR2 SMNVEV (reference sequence). With V trimmed by 5 bases and J by 4 bases, 10 bases remained unmatched. There are 15 residues in the CDR3. The CDR3 coding sequence is TGTGCCAGCAGTACCACCCAAACAGGGGTAGAGACCCAGTACTTC. This sequence encodes CASSTTQTGVETQYF.

The table lists this clonotype with a few counts. The rearrangement uses TRBV7-9 and TRBJ2-5; D gene ambiguous. The V end was cut by 5 bases, the J end by 2 bases, with 12 bases between. CDR3 length: 14 residues. Germline V CDR1 and CDR2: SEHNR, FQNEAQ (reference sequence). The CDR3 here is CASSIPTYQETQYF. Written as DNA, the CDR3 is TGTGCCAGCAGCATCCCCACTTATCAAGAGACCCAGTACTTC.

This clonotype showed up just a few times. The chain links TRBV5-4 to TRBJ2-7, with D uncertain. CDR3 length equals 14 residues. Trimming removed 0 bases from V and 1 base from J, with 8 bases in between. Germline CDR1 and CDR2: SGHNT and YYREEE (reference sequence). The CDR3 is CASSLGRSSYEQYV. In nucleotides, the CDR3 is TGTGCCAGCAGCTTGGGACGGTCTTCCTACGAGCAGTACGTC.

This sequence joins TRBV5-4 and TRBJ1-2; D not certain. The ends were cut back, 2 bases at V and 5 bases at J, with 16 bases in the middle. This CDR3 is 15 amino acids long. Per germline, CDR1 SGHNT and CDR2 YYREEE (reference sequence). The CDR3 loop reads CASSFITTENYGYTF. For the CDR3, the DNA is TGTGCCAGCAGCTTCATAACAACAGAGAATTATGGCTACACCTTC.

The rearrangement links TRBV20-1 to TRBJ2-1; perhaps D is TRBD1 or TRBD2 (5 bases each). Germline V lookup: CDR1 DFQATT, CDR2 SNEGSKA (reference sequence). This CDR3 region has 14 residues. The V end lost 4 bases, the J end lost 5 bases, and 15 bases lay between the germline ends. The DNA for the CDR3 is TGCAGTGCTAACCCATCGGGGCCTCACAATGAGCAGTTCTTC. Residues: CSANPSGPHNEQFF.

This clonotype has just a few counts. V and J are TRBV14 and TRBJ2-2, with 7 bases fitting TRBD1. The CDR3 loop spans 15 amino acids. The ends lost 1 base at V and 5 bases at J; junction bases unmatched: 4. Germline CDR1 reads SGHDN; CDR2 reads FVKESK. CDR3 sequence: CASSQVPGGTGELFF. Here the CDR3 DNA reads TGTGCCAGCAGCCAAGTCCCAGGGGGAACCGGGGAGCTGTTTTTT.

V is TRBV7-6 and J is TRBJ1-3; tentatively, D is TRBD1 (6 bases). This CDR3 has 15 residues. Germline V gene sequence: CDR1 SGHVS, CDR2 FNYEAQ. The V end was cut by 4 bases, the J end by 2 bases, with 12 bases between. The CDR3: CASSSRQVPGNTIYF. CDR3 nucleotides: TGTGCCAGCAGCTCCCGACAGGTCCCTGGAAACACCATATATTTT.

The V call is TRBV4-1, the J call TRBJ1-3, with a tentative D call TRBD1 (6 bases). The CDR3 extends over 17 amino acids. Germline CDR1 and CDR2: MGHRA and YSYEKL. Trimming stripped 3 bases from V and 8 bases from J, with 23 bases between. In nucleotides, the CDR3 is TGCGCCAGCAGCCAGGACTTTGCCGGGACACTAAGGCACACCATATATTTT. Translated, it gives CASSQDFAGTLRHTIYF.

To note about this clonotype: One junction end disagrees with the germline gene, perhaps due to a read error. The chain links TRBV7-2 to TRBJ1-2, with D uncertain. Germline values: CDR1 SGHTA, CDR2 FQGNSA. This CDR3 is 18 amino acids long. DNA for the CDR3: TGTGCCAGCTGCTTAAAACGTTGGCCGAGCCGAGCTAACTATGGCTACACCTTC. Residues: CASCLKRWPSRANYGYTF. Supplemented by reference TRBV7-2 and TRBJ1-2, the full variable domain reads GAGVSQSPSNKVTEKGKDVELRCDPISGHTALYWYRQSLGQGLEFLIYFQGNSAPDKSGLPSDRFSAERTGGSVSTLTIQRTQQEDSAVYLCASCLKRWPSRANYGYTFGSGTRLTVV.

This chain links TRBV4-1 with TRBJ2-5; no firm D call. V was pared by 5 bases and J by 0 bases, with 13 bases between. Germline CDR1 reads MGHRA; CDR2 reads YSYEKL. This CDR3 has 15 residues. CDR3 coding DNA: TGCGCCAGCAGCGAAGGGTCAGTAAACCAAGAGACCCAGTACTTC. Amino acid sequence: CASSEGSVNQETQYF.

The V gene is TRBV7-8, the J gene TRBJ2-5; D remains ambiguous. Germline CDR1 reads SGHVS; CDR2 reads FQNEAQ. The CDR3 contains 12 residues. The V gene lost 8 bases and the J gene lost 0 bases, with 7 bases spanning the gap. The chain's CDR3 is CASVKYQETQYF. The CDR3 region has the DNA TGTGCCAGCGTCAAGTACCAAGAGACCCAGTACTTC. Together with reference TRBV7-8 and TRBJ2-5, the CDR3 gives the full variable domain: GAGVSQSPRYKVAKRGQDVALRCDPISGHVSLFWYQQALGQGPEFLTYFQNEAQLDKSGLPSDRFFAERPEGSVSTLKIQRTQQEDSAVYLCASVKYQETQYFGPGTRLLVL.

The rearrangement joins TRBV10-3 to TRBJ1-1, with D perhaps matching TRBD1 (5 bases). Per germline, CDR1 ENHRY and CDR2 SYGVKD. The CDR3 is 13 residues long. V lost 2 bases and J 1 base, leaving 5 bases between the germline ends. The CDR3 DNA follows: TGTGCCATCAGTGAGGGGGGGAACACTGAAGCTTTCTTT. Residues: CAISEGGNTEAFF.

The V and J genes are TRBV7-2 and TRBJ2-3, with 8 bases aligning to TRBD2. Trimming cost V 6 bases and J 2 bases; bases outside gene matches: 13. The germline V gene encodes CDR1 SGHTA and CDR2 FQGNSA. The CDR3 totals 17 residues. CDR3 protein: CASSFDGTRGTTDTQYF. In nucleotides, the CDR3 is TGTGCCAGCAGTTTCGACGGGACTAGGGGAACCACAGATACGCAGTATTTT.

This clonotype was observed a handful of times. The chain combines TRBV6-5 with TRBJ2-5, with TRBD2 matching over 10 bases. Germline CDR1 MNHEY, CDR2 SVGAGI. V lost 4 bases and J lost 2; bases outside the gene matches: 4. This CDR3 has 15 residues. CDR3 amino acids: CASSSVSGGQETQYF. CDR3 coding DNA: TGTGCCAGCAGTTCGGTTAGCGGGGGGCAAGAGACCCAGTACTTC.

V usage is TRBV6-1 and J usage is TRBJ1-2, with D perhaps matching TRBD1 (5 bases). The CDR3 has 14 amino acids. V shed 2 bases and J shed 6 bases, with 13 bases lying between them. In germline, CDR1 is MNHNS, CDR2 SASEGT. In DNA, the CDR3 is TGTGCCAGCAGTGAATATGGGACCCACAATGGCTACACCTTC. Translated, it gives CASSEYGTHNGYTF.

This clonotype was counted between two and nine times. Here the CDR3 reads CASSYPGVGRYNEQFF. In nucleotides, the CDR3 is TGTGCCAGCAGCTATCCAGGGGTTGGGAGGTACAATGAGCAGTTCTTC. V gene TRBV11-2 combines with J gene TRBJ2-1; possibly TRBD1 or TRBD2 for D (6 bases each). Germline loops: CDR1 SGHAT, CDR2 FQNNGV. There are 16 residues in the CDR3. V lost 4 bases, J lost 4 bases, and 17 bases lay in between.

V usage is TRBV6-5 and J usage is TRBJ1-1; maybe TRBD1 (5 bases). Germline V CDR1 and CDR2: MNHEY, SVGAGI. Trimming stripped 7 bases from V and 8 bases from J, with 17 bases between. The CDR3 totals 13 residues. DNA of the CDR3: TGTGCCAGCACGCGGGGCCACAACGTGGAAGCTTTCTTT. This translates into CASTRGHNVEAFF.

This clonotype was counted only a few times. The V and J genes are TRBV12-5 and TRBJ2-2; D is uncertain. V was shortened by 7 bases and J by 4 bases, with 10 bases between the two germline ends. This CDR3 comprises 13 residues. In germline, CDR1 is LGHNT, CDR2 FRNRAP. The CDR3 spells CASVSPGTGELFF. The CDR3 region has the DNA TGTGCTAGTGTTAGTCCGGGCACCGGGGAGCTGTTTTTT.

The chain employs TRBV10-2 and TRBJ2-1; D is possibly TRBD1 (6 bases). The CDR3 runs 14 residues. V lost 4 bases to trimming and J lost 7 bases, with 14 bases between them. Germline CDR1 is WSHSY and CDR2 is SAAADI. This CDR3 reads CASSAQGWQNEQFF. CDR3 coding DNA: TGCGCCAGCAGTGCACAGGGATGGCAAAATGAGCAGTTCTTC.

This rearrangement joins TRBV12-3 or TRBV12-4 to TRBJ1-5; D unclear. V lost 6 bases, J lost 5 bases, and 17 bases lay in between. The CDR3 loop spans 15 amino acids. CDR3 sequence: CASSLEGRVHQPQHF. The CDR3 nucleotides read TGTGCCAGCAGCCTAGAAGGGAGGGTGCATCAGCCCCAGCATTTT.

This sequence joins TRBV7-9 and TRBJ2-3, with 9 positions matching TRBD1. From germline, CDR1 is SEHNR and CDR2 FQNEAQ (reference sequence). J was trimmed by 6 bases and V by 4 bases; bases with no gene match: 8. There are 15 residues in the CDR3. The CDR3 loop reads CASSSRQGGTDTQYF. The CDR3 DNA follows: TGTGCCAGCAGCTCCAGACAGGGGGGAACGGATACGCAGTATTTT.